A single sample is the source of the 7 T cell receptor beta chains below, sequenced in a study of regulatory T cells in long-lasting Graves disease. iRepertoire HTBI primers and Arm-PCR of CDR3 regions built TCR beta libraries. TCRdb re-called the multiplex PCR reads with MiXCR, one entry per CDR3 protein. Of about 430,000 distinct CDR3 sequences listed, 15% are singletons. Regarding time point: newly diagnosed GD, antithyroid drugs for less than 3 months. PBMC RNA was the source of the TCR library. These data also featured in a second study, about T cells in Graves' hyperthyroidism and ophthalmopathy.

This material consisted of peripheral blood mononuclear cells (PBMCs), taken at new diagnosis, from a patient treated with antithyroid drugs. Every receptor here comes from a woman in her thirties or forties with Graves disease.

Only a few counts were recorded for this clonotype. The chain is built from TRBV28 and TRBJ2-6, with D uncertain. V dropped 5 bases and J dropped 0 bases, with 14 bases sitting between them. Germline CDR1 and CDR2: MDHEN and SYDVKM. This CDR3 spans 17 amino acids. CDR3 sequence reads: CASSPRLIRSGANVLTF. The CDR3 DNA reads as TGTGCCAGCAGTCCTCGACTGATACGCTCTGGGGCCAACGTCCTGACTTTC.

This clonotype was found many times. The genes are TRBV20-1 and TRBJ2-2, with 8 bases lining up with TRBD1. The CDR3 sequence is 13 residues long. Germline V CDR1 and CDR2: DFQATT, SNEGSKA (reference sequence). Trimming cost V 2 bases and J 7 bases; bases outside gene matches: 3. CDR3 nucleotide sequence: TGCAGTGCTAGACAGGGGGCGATCGGGGAGCTGTTTTTT. Translation: CSARQGAIGELFF.

This clonotype showed up many times. This chain uses TRBV9 with TRBJ2-3; 10 bases line up with TRBD2. CDR1 is SGDLS and CDR2 is YYNGEE in the germline V gene. The CDR3 spans 15 residues. V lost 4 bases to trimming and J lost 2 bases; unmatched junction nucleotides: 4. CDR3 DNA: TGTGCCAGCAGCCCTAGCGGGAGACTCACAGATACGCAGTATTTT. Its translation is CASSPSGRLTDTQYF.

The chain couples TRBV28 to TRBJ2-1; D might be TRBD1 (5 bases). This CDR3 comprises 14 residues. Germline-derived CDR1 and CDR2 are MDHEN and SYDVKM. Deletions cut 7 bases from V and 1 base from J, with 11 bases between. The CDR3 DNA is TGTGCCAGCACTCAGGGTGCTTCCTACAATGAGCAGTTCTTC. Translated: CASTQGASYNEQFF.

In its sample, this clonotype was seen a few times. V gene TRBV20-1 combines with J gene TRBJ2-5; no reliable D call. The V end was cut by 2 bases, the J end by 4 bases, with 5 bases between. The germline V gene has CDR1 DFQATT and CDR2 SNEGSKA (reference sequence). This CDR3 is 11 amino acids long. The CDR3 DNA reads TGCAGTGCTAGACTAGGAGAGACCCAGTACTTC. Its protein product is CSARLGETQYF.

There are a few counts of this clonotype. This chain uses TRBV9 with TRBJ1-2; D ambiguous. The germline V and J ends were trimmed by 0 bases and 5 bases, with 14 bases remaining between them. The CDR3 loop spans 15 amino acids. Germline V lookup: CDR1 SGDLS, CDR2 YYNGEE. The CDR3 loop reads CASSVGLEGFYGYTF. As DNA, the CDR3 is TGTGCCAGCAGCGTAGGATTGGAGGGATTTTATGGCTACACCTTC.

This clonotype was seen repeatedly, ten times or more. V gene TRBV19 combines with J gene TRBJ1-2; no reliable D call. V lost 7 bases, J lost 3 bases, and 18 bases lay in between. CDR1 and CDR2 from the germline V gene are LNHDA and SQIVND (reference sequence). The CDR3 loop spans 15 amino acids. The CDR3 loop reads CASTLSTTPYYGYTF. CDR3 in DNA: TGTGCCAGTACCTTATCGACGACACCCTACTATGGCTACACCTTC.